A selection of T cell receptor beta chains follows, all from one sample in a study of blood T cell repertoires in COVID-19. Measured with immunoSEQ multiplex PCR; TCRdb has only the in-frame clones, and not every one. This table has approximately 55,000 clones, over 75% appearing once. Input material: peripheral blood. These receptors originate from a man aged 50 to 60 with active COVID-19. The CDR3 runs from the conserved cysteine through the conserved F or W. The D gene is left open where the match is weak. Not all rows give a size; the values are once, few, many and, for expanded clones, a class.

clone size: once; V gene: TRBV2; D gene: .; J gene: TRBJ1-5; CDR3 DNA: TGTGCCAGCAGTGTTGCGCCTAATCAGCCCCAGCATTTT; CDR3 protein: CASSVAPNQPQHF
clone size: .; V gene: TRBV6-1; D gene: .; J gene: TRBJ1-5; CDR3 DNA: TGTGCCAGCAGTGATATTCCGCCCCAGCATTTT; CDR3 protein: CASSDIPPQHF
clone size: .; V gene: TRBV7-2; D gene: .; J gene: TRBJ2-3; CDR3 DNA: TGTGCCAGCAGCTTAGGAGTAGTGGGCACAGATACGCAGTATTTT; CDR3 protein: CASSLGVVGTDTQYF
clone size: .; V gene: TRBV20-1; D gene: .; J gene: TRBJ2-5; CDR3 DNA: TGCAGTGCTTTCTCTGAGACCCAGTACTTC; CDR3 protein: CSAFSETQYF
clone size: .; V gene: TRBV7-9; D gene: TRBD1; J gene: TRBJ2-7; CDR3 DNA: TGTGCCAGCAGCAATTATCCCAAACAGGGGCTATCCTACGAGCAGTACTTC; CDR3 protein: CASSNYPKQGLSYEQYF
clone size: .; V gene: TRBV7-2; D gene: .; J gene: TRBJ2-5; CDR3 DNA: TGTGCCAGCAGCTTATTAGCCGGGGCCCAGTACTTC; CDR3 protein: CASSLLAGAQYF
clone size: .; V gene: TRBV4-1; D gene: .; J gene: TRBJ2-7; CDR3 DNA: TGCGCCAGCAGCCAAAGGGATACAGGGACCTACGAGCAGTACTTC; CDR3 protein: CASSQRDTGTYEQYF
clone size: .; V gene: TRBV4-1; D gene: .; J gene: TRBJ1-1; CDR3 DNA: TGCGCCAGCAGCCGCCCGACTCGGACAATTGAAGCTTTCTTT; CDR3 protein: CASSRPTRTIEAFF
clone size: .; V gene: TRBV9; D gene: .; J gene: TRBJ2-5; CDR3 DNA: TGTGCCAGCAGCGTAGGAGGTTTTAGGGAGACCCAGTACTTC; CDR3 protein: CASSVGGFRETQYF
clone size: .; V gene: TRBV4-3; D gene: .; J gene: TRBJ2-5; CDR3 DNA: TGCGCCAGCAGCCAAGTACGGGGGTCGCCCCAGTACTTC; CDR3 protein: CASSQVRGSPQYF
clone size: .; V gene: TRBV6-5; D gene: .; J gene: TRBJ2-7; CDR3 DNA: TGTGCCAGCAGTTTTGGCAACGAGCAGTACTTC; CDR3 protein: CASSFGNEQYF
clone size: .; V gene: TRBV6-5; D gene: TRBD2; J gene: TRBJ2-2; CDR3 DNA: TGTGCCAGCAGTTACTCCGCGGGAGAGATCACCGGGGAGCTGTTTTTT; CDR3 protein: CASSYSAGEITGELFF
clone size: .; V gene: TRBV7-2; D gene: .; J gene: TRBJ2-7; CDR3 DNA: TGTGCCAGCAGCTTAGGGCCAATTTACGAGCAGTACTTC; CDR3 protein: CASSLGPIYEQYF
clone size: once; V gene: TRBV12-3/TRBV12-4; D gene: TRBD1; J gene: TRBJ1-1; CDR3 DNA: TGTGCCAGCAGTTTGAAGGGGGCGACTGAAGCTTTCTTT; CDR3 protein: CASSLKGATEAFF
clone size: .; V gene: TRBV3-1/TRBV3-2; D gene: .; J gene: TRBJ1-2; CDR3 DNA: TGTGCCAGCAGCCAAGTGCTAGGAAACTATGGCTACACCTTC; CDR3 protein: CASSQVLGNYGYTF
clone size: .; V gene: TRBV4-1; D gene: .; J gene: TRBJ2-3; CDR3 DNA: TGCGCCAGCAGTCGGGAGAACGAAGATACGCAGTATTTT; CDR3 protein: CASSRENEDTQYF
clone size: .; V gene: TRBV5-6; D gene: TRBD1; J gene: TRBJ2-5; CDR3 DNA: TGTGCCAGCAGCTCGGGACAGGGTGGGGAGACCCAGTACTTC; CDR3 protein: CASSSGQGGETQYF
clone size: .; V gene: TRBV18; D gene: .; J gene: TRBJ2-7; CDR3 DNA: TGTGCCAGCTCACCACCCGCGGGCTACGAGCAGTACTTC; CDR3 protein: CASSPPAGYEQYF
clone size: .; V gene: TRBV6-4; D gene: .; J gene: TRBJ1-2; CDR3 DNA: TGTGCCAGCAGTGACTCGACCAGGGGAGGCTACACCTTC; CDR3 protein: CASSDSTRGGYTF
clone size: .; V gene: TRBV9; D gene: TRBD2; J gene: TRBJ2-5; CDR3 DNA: TGTGCCAGCAGCAGCGGGGGGGCTCGACAAGAGACCCAGTACTTC; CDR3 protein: CASSSGGARQETQYF
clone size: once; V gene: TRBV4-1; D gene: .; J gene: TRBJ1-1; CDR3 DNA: TGCGCCAGCAGCCACCCCGGGGGGCAGAACACTGAAGCTTTCTTT; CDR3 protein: CASSHPGGQNTEAFF
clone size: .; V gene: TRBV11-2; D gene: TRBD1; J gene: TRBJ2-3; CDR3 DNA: TGTGCCAGCAGGTTCGGCGGGACAGGGGACACAGATACGCAGTATTTT; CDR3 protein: CASRFGGTGDTDTQYF
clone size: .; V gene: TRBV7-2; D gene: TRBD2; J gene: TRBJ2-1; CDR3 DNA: TGTGCCAGCAGCTTGGGCGGGGGGGCCTACAATGAGCAGTTCTTC; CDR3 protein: CASSLGGGAYNEQFF
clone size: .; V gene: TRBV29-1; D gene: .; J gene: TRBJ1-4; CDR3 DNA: TGCAGCGGCCGCAGTGCCACTAATGAAAAACTGTTTTTT; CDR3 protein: CSGRSATNEKLFF
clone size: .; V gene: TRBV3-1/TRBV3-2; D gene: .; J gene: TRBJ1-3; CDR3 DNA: TGTGCCAGCAGCCTCGGGTCTGGAAACACCATATATTTT; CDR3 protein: CASSLGSGNTIYF
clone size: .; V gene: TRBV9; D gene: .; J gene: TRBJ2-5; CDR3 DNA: TGTGCCAGCAGCGTGCGGGGAGAGACCCAGTACTTC; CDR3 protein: CASSVRGETQYF
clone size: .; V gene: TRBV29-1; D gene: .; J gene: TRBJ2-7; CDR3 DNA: TGCAGCGTTGAGGTCGGCTCAGGGATGACCTACGAGCAGTACTTC; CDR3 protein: CSVEVGSGMTYEQYF
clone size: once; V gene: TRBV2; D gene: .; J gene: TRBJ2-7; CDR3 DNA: TGTGCCAGCAGTGACCTGGACAGTCTCGAGCAGTACTTC; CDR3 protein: CASSDLDSLEQYF
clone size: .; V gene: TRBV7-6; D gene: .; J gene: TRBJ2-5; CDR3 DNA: TGTGCCAGCAGCCTCCGAGGAGGGGAAGAGACCCAGTACTTC; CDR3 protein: CASSLRGGEETQYF